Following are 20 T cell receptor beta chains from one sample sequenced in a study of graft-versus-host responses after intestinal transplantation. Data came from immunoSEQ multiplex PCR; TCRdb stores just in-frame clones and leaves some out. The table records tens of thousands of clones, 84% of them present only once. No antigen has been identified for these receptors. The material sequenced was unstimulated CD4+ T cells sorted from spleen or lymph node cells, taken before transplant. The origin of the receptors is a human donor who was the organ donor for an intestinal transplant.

CDR3 residues: CASSLGQSNTGELFF. The CDR3 bases are TGTGCCAGCAGCTTGGGACAGTCGAACACCGGGGAGCTGTTTTTT. The chain recombines TRBV5-4 with TRBJ2-2, with D tentatively TRBD1 (5 bases). Trimming left V 0 bases short and J 0 bases short, with 6 bases between. This CDR3 region has 15 residues. Germline V gene sequence: CDR1 SGHNT, CDR2 YYREEE (reference sequence).

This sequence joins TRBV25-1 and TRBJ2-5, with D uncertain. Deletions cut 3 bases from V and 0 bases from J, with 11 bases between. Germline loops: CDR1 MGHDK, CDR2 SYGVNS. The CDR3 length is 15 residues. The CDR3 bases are TGTGCCAGCAGTGACCTTCGAGTGAACCAAGAGACCCAGTACTTC. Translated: CASSDLRVNQETQYF.

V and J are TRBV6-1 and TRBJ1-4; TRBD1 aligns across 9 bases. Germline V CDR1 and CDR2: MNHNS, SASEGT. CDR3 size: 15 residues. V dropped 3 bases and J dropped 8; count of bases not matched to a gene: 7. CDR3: CASSEFGTGQEKLFF. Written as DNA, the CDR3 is TGTGCCAGCAGTGAGTTCGGGACAGGGCAGGAAAAACTGTTTTTT.

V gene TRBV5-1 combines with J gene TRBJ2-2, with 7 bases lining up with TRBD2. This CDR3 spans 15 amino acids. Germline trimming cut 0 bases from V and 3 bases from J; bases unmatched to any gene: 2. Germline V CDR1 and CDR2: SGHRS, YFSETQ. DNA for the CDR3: TGCGCCAGCAGCTTGGATGGGGGGGACACCGGGGAGCTGTTTTTT. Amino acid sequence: CASSLDGGDTGELFF.

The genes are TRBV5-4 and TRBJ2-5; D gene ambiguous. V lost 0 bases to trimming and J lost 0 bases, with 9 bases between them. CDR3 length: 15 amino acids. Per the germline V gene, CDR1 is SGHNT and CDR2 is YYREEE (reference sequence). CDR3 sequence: CASSLGGLNQETQYF. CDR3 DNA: TGTGCCAGCAGCTTGGGTGGGCTAAACCAAGAGACCCAGTACTTC. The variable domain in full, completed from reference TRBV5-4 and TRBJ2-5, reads ETGVTQSPTHLIKTRGQQVTLRCSSQSGHNTVSWYQQALGQGPQFIFQYYREEENGRGNFPPRFSGLQFPNYSSELNVNALELDDSALYLCASSLGGLNQETQYFGPGTRLLVL.

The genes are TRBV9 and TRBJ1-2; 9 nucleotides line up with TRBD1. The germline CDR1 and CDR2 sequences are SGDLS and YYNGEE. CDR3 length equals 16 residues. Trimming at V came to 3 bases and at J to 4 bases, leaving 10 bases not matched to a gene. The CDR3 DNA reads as TGTGCCAGCAGCGCCACCGGGACAGGGATGACCTATGGCTACACCTTC. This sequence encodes CASSATGTGMTYGYTF.

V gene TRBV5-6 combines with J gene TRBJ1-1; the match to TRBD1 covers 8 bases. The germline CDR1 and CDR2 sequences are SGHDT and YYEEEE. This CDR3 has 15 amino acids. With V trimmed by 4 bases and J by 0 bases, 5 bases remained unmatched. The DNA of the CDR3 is TGTGCCAGCAGCCTTCCGACAGGGGTGAACACTGAAGCTTTCTTT. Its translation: CASSLPTGVNTEAFF.

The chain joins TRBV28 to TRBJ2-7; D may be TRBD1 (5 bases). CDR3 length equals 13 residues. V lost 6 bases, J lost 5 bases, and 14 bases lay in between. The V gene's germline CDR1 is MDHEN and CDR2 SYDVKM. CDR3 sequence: CASRLPGSHEQYV. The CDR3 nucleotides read TGTGCCAGCAGATTGCCAGGGTCCCACGAGCAGTACGTC.

CDR3 nucleotides: TGTGCCAGCAGCTACGGGACAGCGAACACTGAAGCTTTCTTT. This sequence encodes CASSYGTANTEAFF. The V and J genes are TRBV28 and TRBJ1-1; 7 positions match TRBD1. Trimming took 6 bases from V and 1 from J; bases not matched to a gene: 5. Per the germline V gene, CDR1 is MDHEN and CDR2 is SYDVKM. The CDR3 is 14 residues long.

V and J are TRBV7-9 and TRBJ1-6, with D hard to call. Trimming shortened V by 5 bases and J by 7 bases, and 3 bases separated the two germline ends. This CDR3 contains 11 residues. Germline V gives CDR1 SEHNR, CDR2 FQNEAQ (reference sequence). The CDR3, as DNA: TGTGCCAGCAGCCTGAATTCACCCCTCCACTTT. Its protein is CASSLNSPLHF.

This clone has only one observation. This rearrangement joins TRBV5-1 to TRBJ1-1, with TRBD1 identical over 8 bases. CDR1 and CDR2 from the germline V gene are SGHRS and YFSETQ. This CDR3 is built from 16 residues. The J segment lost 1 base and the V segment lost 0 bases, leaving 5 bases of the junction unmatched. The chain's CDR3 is CASSLALGQGNTEAFF. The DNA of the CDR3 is TGCGCCAGCAGCTTGGCCCTTGGACAGGGGAACACTGAAGCTTTCTTT.

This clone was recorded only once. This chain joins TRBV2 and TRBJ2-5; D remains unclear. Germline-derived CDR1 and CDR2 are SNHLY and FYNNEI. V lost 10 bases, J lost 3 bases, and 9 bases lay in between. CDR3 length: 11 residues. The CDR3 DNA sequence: TGTGCCATCGCAGAAGAAGAGACCCAGTACTTC. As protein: CAIAEEETQYF.

CDR3 in amino acids: CAIRTGDSPLHF. CDR3 DNA sequence: TGTGCCATCAGAACAGGGGATTCACCCCTCCACTTT. The chain uses TRBV10-3 and TRBJ1-6, with 7 positions matching TRBD1. V trimming: 6 bases; J trimming: 8 bases; junction bases outside the gene matches: 1. CDR3 length equals 12 residues. Germline CDR1 reads ENHRY; CDR2 reads SYGVKD.

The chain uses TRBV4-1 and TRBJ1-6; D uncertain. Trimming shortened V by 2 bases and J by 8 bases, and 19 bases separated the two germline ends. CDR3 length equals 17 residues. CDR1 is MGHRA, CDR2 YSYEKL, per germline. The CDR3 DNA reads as TGCGCCAGCAGCCAAATACTACCGGGCCGCGGGGATTCACCCCTCCACTTT. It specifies CASSQILPGRGDSPLHF.

The CDR3 loop reads CSAGTGTNYGYTF. The CDR3 DNA reads as TGCAGCGCTGGGACAGGAACTAACTATGGCTACACCTTC. This chain links TRBV29-1 with TRBJ1-2; 8 positions agree with TRBD1. From germline, CDR1 is SQVTM and CDR2 ANQGSEA. The length of the CDR3 is 13 residues. V lost 7 bases to trimming and J lost 0 bases; unmatched junction nucleotides: 4.

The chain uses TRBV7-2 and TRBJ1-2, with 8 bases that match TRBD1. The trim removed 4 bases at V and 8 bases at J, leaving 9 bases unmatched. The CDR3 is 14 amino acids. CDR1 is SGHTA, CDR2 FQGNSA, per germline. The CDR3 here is CASSSIRTGTGYTF. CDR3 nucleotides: TGTGCCAGCAGCTCCATTCGGACAGGGACGGGCTACACCTTC.

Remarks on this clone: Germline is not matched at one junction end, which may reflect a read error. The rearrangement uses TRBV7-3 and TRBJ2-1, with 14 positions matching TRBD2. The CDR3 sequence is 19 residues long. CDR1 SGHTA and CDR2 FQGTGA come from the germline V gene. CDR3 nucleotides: TGTGCCAGCAGCATAACCCGACTAGCGGGGGGGGAGCGTTACAATGAGCAGTTCTTC. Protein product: CASSITRLAGGERYNEQFF. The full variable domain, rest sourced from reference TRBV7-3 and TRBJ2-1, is GAGVSQTPSNKVTEKGKYVELRCDPISGHTALYWYRQSLGQGPEFLIYFQGTGAADDSGLPNDRFFAVRPEGSVSTLKIQRTERGDSAVYLCASSITRLAGGERYNEQFFGPGTRLTVL.

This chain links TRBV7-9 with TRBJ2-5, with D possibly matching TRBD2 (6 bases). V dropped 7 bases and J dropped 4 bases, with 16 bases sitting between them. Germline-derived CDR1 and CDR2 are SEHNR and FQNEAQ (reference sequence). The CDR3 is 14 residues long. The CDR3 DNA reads TGTGCCAGCAACTCAGGGTGGAGGGGAGAGACCCAGTACTTC. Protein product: CASNSGWRGETQYF.

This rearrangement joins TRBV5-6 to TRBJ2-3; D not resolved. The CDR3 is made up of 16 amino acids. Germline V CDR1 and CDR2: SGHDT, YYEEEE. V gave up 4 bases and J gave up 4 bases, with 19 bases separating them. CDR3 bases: TGTGCCAGCAGCCCCCTGGCAGGTTTCTCACCAGATACGCAGTATTTT. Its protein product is CASSPLAGFSPDTQYF.

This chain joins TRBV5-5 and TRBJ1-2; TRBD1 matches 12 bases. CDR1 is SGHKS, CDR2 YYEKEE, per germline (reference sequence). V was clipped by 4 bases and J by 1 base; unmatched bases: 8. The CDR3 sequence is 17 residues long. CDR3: CASSDGTGGDYNYGYTF. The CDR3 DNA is TGTGCCAGCAGCGATGGGACAGGGGGCGACTATAACTATGGCTACACCTTC.